This T cell receptor (beta chain) came from a study of cytomegalovirus exposure and HLA in healthy donors. The primer mix had 60 Vbeta and 13 Jbeta primers. Clones were read by immunoSEQ multiplex PCR, and TCRdb kept only the in-frame ones, dropping some. The repertoire holds fewer than 250,000 clones, with 60% to 85% as singletons. CDR1 and CDR2 from the germline V gene are PRHDT and FYEKMQ (reference sequence). The CDR3 is made up of 14 amino acids. The trim removed 5 bases at V and 4 bases at J, leaving 6 bases unmatched. Input material: PBMCs. The receptor was isolated from a man in his forties in good health and CMV-seronegative. The chain recombines TRBV13 with TRBJ1-2; 8 nucleotides align to TRBD1. The CDR3, as DNA: TGTGCCAGCAGCCTCACAGGGGGAGGCTATGGCTACACCTTC. This gives the protein CASSLTGGGYGYTF.